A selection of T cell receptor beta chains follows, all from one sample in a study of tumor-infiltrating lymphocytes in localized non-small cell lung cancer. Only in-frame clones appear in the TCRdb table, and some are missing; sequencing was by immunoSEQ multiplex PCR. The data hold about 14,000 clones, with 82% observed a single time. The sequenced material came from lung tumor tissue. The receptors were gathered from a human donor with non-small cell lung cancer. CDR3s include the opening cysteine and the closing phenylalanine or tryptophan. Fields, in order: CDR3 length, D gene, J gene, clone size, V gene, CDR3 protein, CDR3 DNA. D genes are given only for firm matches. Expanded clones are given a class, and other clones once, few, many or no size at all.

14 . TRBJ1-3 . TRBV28 CASTHGDSGNTIYF TGTGCCAGCACCCACGGGGACTCTGGAAACACCATATATTTT
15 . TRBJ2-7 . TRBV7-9 CASSRQRQFSNEQYF TGTGCCAGCAGCCGACAAAGACAATTTTCCAACGAGCAGTACTTC
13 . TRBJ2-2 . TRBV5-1 CASSLGGTGELFF TGCGCCAGCAGCTTGGGAGGGACCGGGGAGCTGTTTTTT
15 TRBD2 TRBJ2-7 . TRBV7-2 CASSLSWGGVYEQYF TGTGCCAGCAGCTTAAGTTGGGGGGGGGTGTACGAGCAGTACTTC
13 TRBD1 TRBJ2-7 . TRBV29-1 CSVKGTARTEQYF TGCAGCGTTAAAGGGACAGCCCGTACCGAGCAGTACTTC
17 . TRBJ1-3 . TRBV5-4 CASSSSVGAHSGNTIYF TGTGCCAGCAGCTCTTCTGTGGGGGCCCACTCTGGAAACACCATATATTTT
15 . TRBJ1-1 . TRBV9 CASSVGLNGVTEAFF TGTGCCAGCAGCGTAGGCCTTAACGGGGTCACTGAAGCTTTCTTT
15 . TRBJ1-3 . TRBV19 CASALTRDSGNTIYF TGTGCCAGTGCCCTCACACGGGACTCTGGAAACACCATATATTTT
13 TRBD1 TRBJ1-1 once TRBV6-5 CASSRDGTAKAFF TGTGCCAGCAGCCGCGACGGGACAGCTAAGGCTTTCTTT
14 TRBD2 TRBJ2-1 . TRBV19 CASSMRGGYNEQFF TGTGCCAGTAGTATGCGGGGGGGATACAATGAGCAGTTCTTC